The entry that follows covers one T cell receptor beta chain sequence. The target antigen is unknown. This entry is derived from a study of OX40 agonist ivuxolimab in advanced cancers. For the study at large: Subjects had a mean age of roughly 60 years, with a range of roughly 23 to 80; just over 80% were male. Study-level points and caveats: CD4+ and CD8+ T cells in blood underwent clonal expansion by week 6 at 0.1 to 3.0 mg/kg. Some of the nonresponding patients also showed low levels of normalized T-cell clonal expansion.

Clones were read by immunoSEQ multiplex PCR, and TCRdb kept only the in-frame ones, dropping some. The data hold 65,000 to 80,000 clones, with 91% observed a single time. Germline values: CDR1 SGHAT, CDR2 FQNNGV. The CDR3 has 12 residues. V was pared by 5 bases and J by 10 bases, with 14 bases between. The V gene is TRBV11-2, the J gene TRBJ1-1; D remains unclear. The sequencing used CD4+ or CD8+ T cells sorted from blood, collected in a trial of the OX40 agonist ivuxolimab. This sequence was found in an adult with an advanced solid tumor such as melanoma, head and neck, liver or kidney cancer. CDR3 nucleotide sequence: TGTGCCAGCAGCCCCCTAGGGTCGGGAGCTTTCTTT. Amino acid sequence: CASSPLGSGAFF. The full variable domain, with the rest looked up from reference TRBV11-2 and TRBJ1-1, is EAGVAQSPRYKIIEKRQSVAFWCNPISGHATLYWYQQILGQGPKLLIQFQNNGVVDDSQLPKDRFSAERLKGVDSTLKIQPAKLEDSAVYLCASSPLGSGAFFGQGTRLTVV.